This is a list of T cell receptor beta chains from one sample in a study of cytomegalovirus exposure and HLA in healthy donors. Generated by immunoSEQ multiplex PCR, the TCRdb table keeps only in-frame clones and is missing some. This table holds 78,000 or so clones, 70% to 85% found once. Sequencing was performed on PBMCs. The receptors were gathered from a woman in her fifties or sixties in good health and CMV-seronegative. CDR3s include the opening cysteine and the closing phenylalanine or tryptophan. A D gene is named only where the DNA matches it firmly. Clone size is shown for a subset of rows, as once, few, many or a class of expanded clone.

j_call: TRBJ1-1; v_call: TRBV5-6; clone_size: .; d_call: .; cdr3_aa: CASSLGQGLDTEAFF; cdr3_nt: TGTGCCAGCAGCTTGGGTCAGGGGCTGGACACTGAAGCTTTCTTT
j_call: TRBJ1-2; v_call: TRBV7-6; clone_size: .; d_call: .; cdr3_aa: CASSLGTGYGYTF; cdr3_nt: TGTGCCAGCAGCTTAGGAACAGGGTATGGCTACACCTTC
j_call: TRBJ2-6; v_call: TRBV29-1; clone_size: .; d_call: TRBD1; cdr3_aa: CSVVGGKGPVSGANVLTF; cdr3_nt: TGCAGCGTTGTAGGGGGCAAGGGGCCCGTCTCTGGGGCCAACGTCCTGACTTTC
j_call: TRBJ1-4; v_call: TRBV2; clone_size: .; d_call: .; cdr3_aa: CASSEMRQYSPATNEKLFF; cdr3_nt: TGTGCCAGCAGTGAAATGAGACAATACAGCCCCGCAACTAATGAAAAACTGTTTTTT
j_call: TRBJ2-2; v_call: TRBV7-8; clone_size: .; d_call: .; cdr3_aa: CASSYQTGGGPLFF; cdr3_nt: TGTGCCAGCAGCTACCAAACAGGGGGGGGGCCCCTGTTTTTT
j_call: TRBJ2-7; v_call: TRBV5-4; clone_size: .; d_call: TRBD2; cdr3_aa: CASSPLSGITYEQYF; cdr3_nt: TGTGCCAGCAGCCCCCTTAGCGGGATAACCTACGAGCAGTACTTC
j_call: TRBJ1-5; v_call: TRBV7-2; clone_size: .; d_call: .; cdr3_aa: CASSLRGYNQPQHF; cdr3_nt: TGTGCCAGCAGCTTAAGGGGTTACAATCAGCCCCAGCATTTT
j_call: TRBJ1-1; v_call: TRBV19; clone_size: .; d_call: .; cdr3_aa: CASNRRDTEAFF; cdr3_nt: TGTGCCAGTAATCGGCGGGACACTGAAGCTTTCTTT
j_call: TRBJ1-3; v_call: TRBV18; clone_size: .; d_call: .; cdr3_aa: CASSPSHTDSGNTIYF; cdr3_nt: TGTGCCAGCTCACCCAGCCACACAGATTCTGGAAACACCATATATTTT
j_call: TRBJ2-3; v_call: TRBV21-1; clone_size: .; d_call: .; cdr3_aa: CASSGPTGERTDTQYF; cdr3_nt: TGTGCCAGCAGCGGGCCGACAGGGGAGCGCACAGATACGCAGTATTTT
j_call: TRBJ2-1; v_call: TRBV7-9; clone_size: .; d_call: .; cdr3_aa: CASSSQGGYNEQFF; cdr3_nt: TGTGCCAGCAGCTCACAGGGTGGATACAATGAGCAGTTCTTC
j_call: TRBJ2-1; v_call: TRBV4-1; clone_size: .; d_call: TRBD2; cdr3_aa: CASSQPLAGGPNEQFF; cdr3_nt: TGCGCCAGCAGCCAGCCACTAGCGGGAGGGCCGAATGAGCAGTTCTTC
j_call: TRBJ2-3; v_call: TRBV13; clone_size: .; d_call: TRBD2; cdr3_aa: CASSFLLAGSTDTQYF; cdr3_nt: TGTGCCAGCAGCTTTCTCCTAGCGGGTTCCACAGATACGCAGTATTTT
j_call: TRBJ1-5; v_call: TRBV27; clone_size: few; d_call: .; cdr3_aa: CASSVQGRQPQHF; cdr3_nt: TGTGCCAGCAGTGTACAGGGACGCCAGCCCCAGCATTTT
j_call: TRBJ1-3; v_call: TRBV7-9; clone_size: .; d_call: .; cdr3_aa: CASSRTSSGNTIYF; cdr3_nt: TGTGCCAGCAGCCGTACGAGCTCTGGAAACACCATATATTTT
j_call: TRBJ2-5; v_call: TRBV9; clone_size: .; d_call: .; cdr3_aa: CASSVQGQETQYF; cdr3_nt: TGTGCCAGCAGCGTACAGGGGCAAGAGACCCAGTACTTC
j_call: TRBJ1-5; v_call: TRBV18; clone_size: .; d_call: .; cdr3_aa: CASSQGNGNQPQHF; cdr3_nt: TGTGCCAGCTCCCAGGGCAACGGCAATCAGCCCCAGCATTTT
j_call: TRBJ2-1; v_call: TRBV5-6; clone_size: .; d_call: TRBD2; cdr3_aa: CASSLGLAGAYNEQFF; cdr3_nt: TGTGCCAGCAGCTTGGGGCTAGCGGGAGCTTACAATGAGCAGTTCTTC
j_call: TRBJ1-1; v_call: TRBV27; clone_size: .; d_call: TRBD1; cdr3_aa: CASRGPKGANTEAFF; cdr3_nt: TGTGCCAGCAGGGGGCCGAAGGGGGCGAACACTGAAGCTTTCTTT
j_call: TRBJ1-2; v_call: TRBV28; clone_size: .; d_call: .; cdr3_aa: CATDFQRGYTF; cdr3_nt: TGTGCCACGGACTTCCAGCGTGGCTACACCTTC
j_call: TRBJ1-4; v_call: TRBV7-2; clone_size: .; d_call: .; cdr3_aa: CASSLGSRARGEKLFF; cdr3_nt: TGTGCCAGCAGCTTAGGTTCGAGGGCGCGGGGTGAAAAACTGTTTTTT
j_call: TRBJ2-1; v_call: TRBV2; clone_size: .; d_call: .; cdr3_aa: CASSPGLGGGYEQFF; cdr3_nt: TGTGCCAGCAGTCCAGGACTAGGGGGTGGCTATGAGCAGTTCTTC
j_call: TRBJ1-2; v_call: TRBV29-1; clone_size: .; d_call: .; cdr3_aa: CSVEVYFYGYTF; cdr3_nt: TGCAGCGTTGAAGTATATTTCTATGGCTACACCTTC
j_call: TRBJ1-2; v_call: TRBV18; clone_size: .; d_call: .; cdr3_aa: CASSSDSYGYTF; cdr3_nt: TGTGCCAGCTCATCGGACAGTTATGGCTACACCTTC
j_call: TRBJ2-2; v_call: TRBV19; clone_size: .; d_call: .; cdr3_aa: CATLSGRFGTGELFF; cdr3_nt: TGTGCCACCCTTTCAGGGCGGTTTGGCACCGGGGAGCTGTTTTTT
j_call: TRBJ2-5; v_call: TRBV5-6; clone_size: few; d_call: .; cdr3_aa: CASSLPSVRETQYF; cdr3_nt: TGTGCCAGCAGCTTGCCTAGCGTTCGAGAGACCCAGTACTTC
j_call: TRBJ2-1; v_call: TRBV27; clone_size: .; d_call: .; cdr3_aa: CASSFRGEQFF; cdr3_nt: TGTGCCAGCAGTTTTAGGGGTGAGCAGTTCTTC
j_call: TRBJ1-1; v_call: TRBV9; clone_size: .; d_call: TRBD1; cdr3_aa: CASSVDQGAQSFF; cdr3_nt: TGTGCCAGCAGCGTAGATCAGGGGGCGCAGTCTTTCTTT